This entry lists 30 T cell receptor beta chains sequenced from one sample in a study of cytomegalovirus exposure and HLA in healthy donors. The PCR ran on 60 Vbeta and 13 Jbeta primers. Generated by immunoSEQ multiplex PCR, the TCRdb table keeps only in-frame clones and is missing some. The table has 55,000 or so clones, 65% to 85% seen once. Source material: PBMCs. The source of these receptors is a man aged 18 to 29 in good health and CMV-seronegative.

Only one count was recorded for this clone. V usage is TRBV27 and J usage is TRBJ2-1, with unresolved D. Trimming took 4 bases from V and 12 from J, leaving 16 bases between them. The CDR3 is 13 amino acids. CDR1 is MNHEY and CDR2 is SMNVEV in the germline V gene (reference sequence). The CDR3 loop reads CASSSPPNSRQFF. The CDR3 DNA is TGTGCCAGCAGTTCCCCCCCTAACTCAAGGCAGTTCTTC.

The J gene is TRBJ2-7, the V gene TRBV2, with D uncertain. In germline, CDR1 is SNHLY, CDR2 FYNNEI. V was clipped by 9 bases and J by 0 bases, with 12 bases between them. The CDR3 length is 13 residues. This CDR3 is CASEHSTSYEQYF. For the CDR3, the DNA is TGTGCCAGTGAGCACAGTACCTCCTACGAGCAGTACTTC.

The chain joins TRBV9 to TRBJ1-1; D is ambiguous. Germline-derived CDR1 and CDR2 are SGDLS and YYNGEE. This CDR3 comprises 12 residues. V lost 4 bases and J 2 bases, leaving 6 bases between the germline ends. The CDR3 sequence: CASSQFNTEAFF. The DNA of the CDR3 is TGTGCCAGCAGCCAGTTTAACACTGAAGCTTTCTTT.

The chain uses TRBV4-3 and TRBJ2-3; TRBD2 aligns across 9 bases. In germline, CDR1 is LGHNA, CDR2 YSLEER. The CDR3 runs to 16 residues. V shed 0 bases, J shed 6 bases, and the junction held 7 bases outside the gene matches. CDR3 DNA sequence: TGCGCCAGCAGCCAAGACCCCGGCGCGGGAGGGGATACGCAGTATTTT. Residues: CASSQDPGAGGDTQYF.

The rearrangement joins TRBV28 to TRBJ1-5; unclear D gene. Germline V gene sequence: CDR1 MDHEN, CDR2 SYDVKM. This CDR3 spans 12 amino acids. The V gene lost 10 bases and the J gene lost 5 bases, with 12 bases spanning the gap. This CDR3 is CATDLRDQPQHF. The CDR3 DNA follows: TGTGCCACCGATTTGAGGGATCAGCCCCAGCATTTT.

V usage is TRBV28 and J usage is TRBJ2-7, with a weak D call TRBD1 (6 bases). Trimming removed 4 bases from V and 2 bases from J, with 15 bases in between. Germline V CDR1 and CDR2: MDHEN, SYDVKM. This CDR3 has 15 residues. This CDR3 reads CASSSEGQFPYEQYF. Written as DNA, the CDR3 is TGTGCCAGCAGTTCCGAAGGACAGTTCCCCTACGAGCAGTACTTC.

The chain links TRBV10-2 to TRBJ1-5, with 8 bases that match TRBD1. The germline V gene has CDR1 WSHSY and CDR2 SAAADI. The length of the CDR3 is 16 residues. After removal of 2 bases from V and 3 bases from J, the junction contained 6 bases not matched to a gene. The CDR3 DNA reads TGCGCCAGCAGTGAGGCACAGGGGGGTTCCAATCAGCCCCAGCATTTT. It encodes CASSEAQGGSNQPQHF.

As for this clone: One end of the junction fails to match germline, which may point to a read error. Here the CDR3 DNA reads TGTGCCAGCACCTTGCCCCCGACAGGGGGCGGTGAGCAGTTCTTC. Translated, it gives CASTLPPTGGGEQFF. The rearrangement joins TRBV5-6 to TRBJ2-1, with 10 bases aligning to TRBD1. CDR3 length: 15 amino acids. Germline CDR1 SGHDT, CDR2 YYEEEE.

The rearrangement uses TRBV28 and TRBJ1-2, with 8 bases fitting TRBD1. Germline lookup yields CDR1 MDHEN and CDR2 SYDVKM. CDR3 length: 15 amino acids. Germline trimming cut 6 bases from V and 1 base from J; bases unmatched to any gene: 7. The CDR3 region is CASSPGQAFNYGYTF. CDR3 bases: TGTGCCAGCAGCCCGGGACAGGCCTTTAACTATGGCTACACCTTC.

This chain joins TRBV14 and TRBJ1-2, with no clear D. Germline V gene lookup returns CDR1 SGHDN and CDR2 FVKESK. V lost 0 bases and J lost 5, with 13 bases in between. The CDR3 has 15 residues. The DNA of the CDR3 is TGTGCCAGCAGCCAAGAAATTGGAGCGGCGTATGGCTACACCTTC. As protein: CASSQEIGAAYGYTF.

The CDR3 DNA is TGTGCCAGCAGCTTAGGACGCGGTATCTTGAACACTGAAGCTTTCTTT. Encoded protein: CASSLGRGILNTEAFF. The chain is built from TRBV11-2 and TRBJ1-1; D not resolved. Germline V lookup: CDR1 SGHAT, CDR2 FQNNGV. V was clipped by 1 base and J by 0 bases, with 12 bases between them. This CDR3 has 16 amino acids.

The V gene is TRBV6-1, the J gene TRBJ2-5; 7 bases agree with TRBD2. Germline CDR1 is MNHNS and CDR2 is SASEGT. Trimming removed 11 bases from V and 5 bases from J; junction bases left unmatched: 11. The CDR3 consists of 13 residues. This CDR3 reads CASHRRERETQYF. The DNA of the CDR3 is TGTGCCTCCCATAGGCGGGAGAGGGAGACCCAGTACTTC.

V and J are TRBV5-1 and TRBJ1-3, with 8 nucleotides matching TRBD1. The germline V gene has CDR1 SGHRS and CDR2 YFSETQ. The CDR3 totals 18 residues. The ends lost 0 bases at V and 0 bases at J; junction bases unmatched: 8. Written as DNA, the CDR3 is TGCGCCAGCAGCTTGGAGGACAGGGCCTCTTACTCTGGAAACACCATATATTTT. As protein: CASSLEDRASYSGNTIYF.

This clone was recorded only once. V and J are TRBV7-9 and TRBJ1-1, with 7 bases fitting TRBD1. Trimming at V came to 1 base and at J to 1 base, leaving 3 bases not matched to a gene. The CDR3 covers 15 residues. Germline CDR1 SEHNR, CDR2 FQNEAQ (reference sequence). The CDR3 region has the DNA TGTGCCAGCAGCTTAGAGGGACAGAAGAACACTGAAGCTTTCTTT. This gives the protein CASSLEGQKNTEAFF. The full variable domain, its missing parts supplied by reference TRBV7-9 and TRBJ1-1, is DTGVSQNPRHKITKRGQNVTFRCDPISEHNRLYWYRQTLGQGPEFLTYFQNEAQLEKSRLLSDRFSAERPKGSFSTLEIQRTEQGDSAMYLCASSLEGQKNTEAFFGQGTRLTVV.

This clone was seen only a few times. The chain combines TRBV5-6 with TRBJ2-7; TRBD2 aligns across 13 bases. Germline V gene sequence: CDR1 SGHDT, CDR2 YYEEEE. This CDR3 contains 13 residues. V lost 7 bases and J lost 3; bases outside the gene matches: 1. The CDR3 is CASGLAGVYEQYF. The CDR3 coding sequence is TGTGCCAGCGGACTAGCGGGAGTCTACGAGCAGTACTTC.

This rearrangement joins TRBV19 to TRBJ2-1; 10 nucleotides agree with TRBD2. The CDR3 has 13 residues. Germline V gene sequence: CDR1 LNHDA, CDR2 SQIVND (reference sequence). Trimming at V came to 6 bases and at J to 16 bases, leaving 12 bases not matched to a gene. Here the CDR3 reads CASSRLAGDYVFF. The CDR3 nucleotides read TGTGCCAGTAGCCGTCTAGCGGGAGATTATGTTTTCTTC. Drawing the rest from reference TRBV19 and TRBJ2-1, the complete variable domain is DGGITQSPKYLFRKEGQNVTLSCEQNLNHDAMYWYRQDPGQGLRLIYYSQIVNDFQKGDIAEGYSVSREKKESFPLTVTSAQKNPTAFYLCASSRLAGDYVFFGPGTRLTVL.

The table lists this clone with a count of one. This rearrangement joins TRBV18 to TRBJ2-1; 10 bases map to TRBD2. J was trimmed by 6 bases and V by 8 bases; bases with no gene match: 7. This CDR3 comprises 14 residues. Germline V lookup: CDR1 KGHSH, CDR2 LQKENI. The CDR3: CASQGAGGSNEQFF. As DNA, the CDR3 is TGTGCCAGCCAGGGAGCGGGAGGGTCCAATGAGCAGTTCTTC.

This clone was found a few times. The chain links TRBV4-3 to TRBJ2-6; TRBD1 might be the D (6 bases). The germline V and J ends were trimmed by 4 bases and 3 bases, with 13 bases remaining between them. Germline V lookup: CDR1 LGHNA, CDR2 YSLEER. This CDR3 region has 16 residues. CDR3 sequence reads: CASSLIAGVGANVLTF. CDR3 DNA: TGCGCCAGCAGCCTTATCGCAGGGGTTGGGGCCAACGTCCTGACTTTC.

The CDR3 DNA is TGCGCCAGCAGCCAAATCGAGCAGGTTCGAGAAAAACTGTTTTTT. Amino acid sequence: CASSQIEQVREKLFF. This rearrangement joins TRBV4-1 to TRBJ1-4; the D is unclear. V shed 2 bases and J shed 8 bases, with 15 bases lying between them. The CDR3 is 15 residues long. Germline CDR1 MGHRA, CDR2 YSYEKL.

This CDR3 reads CASSEFRGLGQGPNEQYF. The CDR3 nucleotides are TGTGCCAGCAGTGAATTTAGAGGCCTCGGACAGGGCCCCAACGAGCAGTACTTC. The chain joins TRBV25-1 to TRBJ2-7; TRBD1 agrees at 8 bases. The germline CDR1 and CDR2 sequences are MGHDK and SYGVNS. Trimming at V came to 1 base and at J to 5 bases, leaving 16 bases not matched to a gene. The CDR3 extends over 18 amino acids.

This clone came up a few times. The chain recombines TRBV6-5 with TRBJ1-2; tentative D call: TRBD1 (5 bases). V was pared by 0 bases and J by 7 bases, with 9 bases between. Germline CDR1 and CDR2: MNHEY and SVGAGI. The CDR3 sequence is 13 residues long. The CDR3 region has the DNA TGTGCCAGCAGTTACTCAACAGGTCGTGGCTACACCTTC. It encodes CASSYSTGRGYTF.

This clone appeared a few times. The chain employs TRBV4-1 and TRBJ1-1; D uncertain. The CDR3 is made up of 14 amino acids. Trimming pared 5 bases from V and 1 base from J, leaving 11 bases between. CDR1 is MGHRA and CDR2 is YSYEKL in the germline V gene. The CDR3 region has the DNA TGCGCCAGCAGCATAGTCCAGGAGAACACTGAAGCTTTCTTT. As protein: CASSIVQENTEAFF.

In its sample, this clone was seen a few times. The chain is built from TRBV19 and TRBJ2-6; possibly TRBD1 for D (6 bases). The ends were cut back, 9 bases at V and 2 bases at J, with 14 bases in the middle. Germline CDR1 and CDR2: LNHDA and SQIVND (reference sequence). The CDR3 loop spans 15 amino acids. The CDR3 DNA follows: TGTGCCAGCAGGGACATAGTTACTGGGGCCAACGTCCTGACTTTC. This gives the protein CASRDIVTGANVLTF.

V and J are TRBV18 and TRBJ2-1, with a possible D match to TRBD2 (5 bases). V was trimmed by 6 bases and J by 8 bases, leaving 17 bases between them. The CDR3 has 14 amino acids. Germline V CDR1 and CDR2: KGHSH, LQKENI. The CDR3 region is CASSLAGGGDEQFF. The CDR3 bases are TGTGCCAGCTCGCTTGCCGGAGGTGGGGATGAGCAGTTCTTC.

In DNA form, the CDR3 reads TGTGCCAGCAGCTTAAACGGGTCCCCCGGGAATGAGCAGTTCTTC. Translated: CASSLNGSPGNEQFF. J is TRBJ2-1 and V is TRBV7-2; no clear D gene. The ends were cut back, 2 bases at V and 7 bases at J, with 15 bases in the middle. Germline V CDR1 and CDR2: SGHTA, FQGNSA. CDR3 size: 15 residues.

The rearrangement joins TRBV20-1 to TRBJ1-6; TRBD1 is a possible D gene (6 bases). The ends were cut back, 8 bases at V and 8 bases at J, with 10 bases in the middle. This CDR3 contains 11 residues. The V gene's germline CDR1 is DFQATT and CDR2 SNEGSKA (reference sequence). CDR3 loop: CSTGTDSPLHF. CDR3 nucleotide sequence: TGCAGTACAGGGACCGATTCACCCCTCCACTTT.

This clone was detected a few times. The chain recombines TRBV18 with TRBJ1-4; 7 positions match TRBD1. The CDR3 loop spans 15 amino acids. Germline V gene lookup returns CDR1 KGHSH and CDR2 LQKENI. V lost 3 bases to trimming and J lost 3 bases; unmatched junction nucleotides: 4. The CDR3 loop reads CASSPWGQPNEKLFF. The CDR3 DNA follows: TGTGCCAGCTCACCTTGGGGACAGCCTAATGAAAAACTGTTTTTT. Complete variable domain (other parts from reference TRBV18 and TRBJ1-4): NAGVMQNPRHLVRRRGQEARLRCSPMKGHSHVYWYRQLPEEGLKFMVYLQKENIIDESGMPKERFSAEFPKEGPSILRIQQVVRGDSAAYFCASSPWGQPNEKLFFGSGTQLSVL.

The rearrangement joins TRBV6-5 to TRBJ1-1; weak D call: TRBD1 (5 bases). Per germline, CDR1 MNHEY and CDR2 SVGAGI. The length of the CDR3 is 15 residues. Deletions cut 8 bases from V and 7 bases from J, with 23 bases between. CDR3 sequence (DNA): TGTGCCAGCTTATCGGGGAGGGGCGGAGTAAGTGAAGCTTTCTTT. Its protein is CASLSGRGGVSEAFF.

This rearrangement joins TRBV6-6 to TRBJ1-2; perhaps TRBD1 as D (5 bases). V was cut by 5 bases and J by 5 bases, with 9 bases left in between. Germline lookup yields CDR1 MNHNY and CDR2 SVGAGI (reference sequence). CDR3 size: 12 residues. CDR3: CASSPTEYGYTF. As DNA, the CDR3 is TGTGCCAGCAGTCCGACAGAATATGGCTACACCTTC.

This clone is a singleton in its sample. The chain couples TRBV25-1 to TRBJ1-1, with a tentative D call TRBD1 (5 bases). CDR1 and CDR2 from the germline V gene are MGHDK and SYGVNS. This CDR3 comprises 11 residues. With 6 bases removed from V and 12 bases from J, the gap between germline ends came to 14 bases. In DNA, the CDR3 is TGTGCCAGCAGAGACAGCCTTCGGACTTTCTTT. This translates into CASRDSLRTFF. Full variable domain (remainder filled in from reference TRBV25-1 and TRBJ1-1): EADIYQTPRYLVIGTGKKITLECSQTMGHDKMYWYQQDPGMELHLIHYSYGVNSTEKGDLSSESTVSRIRTEHFPLTLESARPSHTSQYLCASRDSLRTFFGQGTRLTVV.